The 9 T cell receptor beta chains reported below all come from one sample, sequenced in a study of OX40 agonist ivuxolimab in advanced cancers. Sequenced by immunoSEQ multiplex PCR; TCRdb stores in-frame clones only, minus some. The table includes tens of thousands of clones, approximately 85% detected once. This specimen was CD4+ or CD8+ T cells sorted from blood, taken in a trial of the OX40 agonist ivuxolimab. These receptors were taken from an adult with an advanced solid tumor such as melanoma, head and neck, liver or kidney cancer.

The J gene is TRBJ1-2, the V gene TRBV29-1, with 8 bases matching TRBD1. CDR3 length: 13 residues. Germline CDR1 reads SQVTM; CDR2 reads ANQGSEA. V shed 8 bases and J 7 bases; nucleotides not matched to a gene: 12. This CDR3 reads CSMGSQGAGGYTF. CDR3 sequence (DNA): TGCAGCATGGGGTCTCAGGGGGCAGGTGGCTACACCTTC.

With respect to this clone: In the same sample, other DNA sequences code for this CDR3. The gene calls are TRBV7-9 and TRBJ2-7, with D uncertain. V was shortened by 4 bases and J by 1 base, with 5 bases between the two germline ends. The CDR3 is made up of 12 amino acids. CDR1 and CDR2 (germline): SEHNR, FQNEAQ (reference sequence). This chain's CDR3 is CASSSSSYEQYF. The CDR3 region has the DNA TGTGCCAGCAGCTCCAGTTCCTACGAGCAGTACTTC.

A word on this clone: Other DNA sequences in the sample encode the same CDR3. This sequence joins TRBV4-2 and TRBJ2-2; D perhaps matches TRBD2 (6 bases). Germline CDR1 is LGHNA and CDR2 is YNFKEQ. The V end was cut by 4 bases, the J end by 1 base, with 16 bases between. The CDR3 extends over 17 amino acids. The CDR3 region is CASSRLLASENTGELFF. CDR3 bases: TGTGCCAGCAGCCGACTCTTGGCTAGCGAGAACACCGGGGAGCTGTTTTTT.

The sample holds one count of this clone. The rearrangement joins TRBV6-1 to TRBJ2-3; D may be TRBD2 (6 bases). This CDR3 spans 16 amino acids. Germline loops: CDR1 MNHNS, CDR2 SASEGT. V was clipped by 2 bases and J by 4 bases, with 16 bases between them. CDR3 coding DNA: TGTGCCAGCAGTGAAAAGGACCCCCGGGACTCAGATACGCAGTATTTT. It is translated as CASSEKDPRDSDTQYF.

The chain couples TRBV10-3 to TRBJ2-7, with TRBD2 matching 14 bases. Per germline, CDR1 ENHRY and CDR2 SYGVKD. CDR3 size: 14 residues. The V segment lost 10 bases and the J segment 6 bases; nucleotides outside the gene matches: 8. CDR3 sequence: CASSRLAGGPEQYF. Written as DNA, the CDR3 is TGTGCCAGCAGCCGACTAGCGGGAGGGCCCGAGCAGTACTTC.

The chain uses TRBV6-1 and TRBJ1-1; the D is unclear. This CDR3 region has 13 residues. The V end was cut by 4 bases, the J end by 2 bases, with 8 bases between. CDR1 and CDR2 (germline): MNHNS, SASEGT. CDR3 sequence (DNA): TGTGCCAGCAGTGTTACAGTAAACACTGAAGCTTTCTTT. Amino acids: CASSVTVNTEAFF.

The chain links TRBV6-1 to TRBJ1-2; D may be TRBD1 (6 bases). V was cut by 5 bases and J by 1 base, with 11 bases left in between. The CDR3 covers 14 residues. Germline V gene sequence: CDR1 MNHNS, CDR2 SASEGT. The CDR3 loop reads CASSRDIRNYGYTF. CDR3 DNA: TGTGCCAGCAGTCGGGACATCCGTAACTATGGCTACACCTTC.

The V call is TRBV27, the J call TRBJ2-7, with 9 nucleotides matching TRBD1. The junction had 10 bases not matched to a gene; V was cut back by 5 bases and J by 2 bases. The CDR3 spans 16 residues. Per germline, CDR1 MNHEY and CDR2 SMNVEV (reference sequence). For the CDR3, the DNA is TGTGCCAGCAGTACCTCCCCCGGGACAGGGACCTACGAGCAGTACTTC. Its protein is CASSTSPGTGTYEQYF.

The chain joins TRBV7-8 to TRBJ2-2; D may match TRBD1 or TRBD2 (5 bases each). CDR1 is SGHVS and CDR2 is FQNEAQ in the germline V gene. This CDR3 comprises 15 residues. The ends were cut back, 3 bases at V and 3 bases at J, with 11 bases in the middle. The DNA of the CDR3 is TGTGCCAGCAGCTTGGGACGGGCGGACACCGGGGAGCTGTTTTTT. Its protein product is CASSLGRADTGELFF.